Sequencing of this T cell receptor beta chain was carried out in a study of early T cells in non-severe SARS-CoV-2 infection. The germline V gene has CDR1 MNHEY and CDR2 SVGAGI. This CDR3 comprises 12 residues. The germline V and J ends were trimmed by 6 bases and 6 bases, with 8 bases remaining between them. This clonotype was detected many times. The antigen remains unidentified. Study-level findings and limits: There was a bias toward anti-spike CD8 responses in VDJdb matching, which missed private and CD4 specificities.

From the 5' RACE reads, TCRdb called clonotypes with MiXCR, one entry per CDR3 protein. In the table there are tens of thousands of distinct CDR3 sequences, about 9.1% of which are singletons. The input for sequencing was whole blood, taken at baseline. J is TRBJ1-4 and V is TRBV6-5; D ambiguous. This sequence originates from an adult who was a healthcare worker with PCR-confirmed SARS-CoV-2 infection or an uninfected control (not recorded which). CDR3 loop: CASSRRDEKLFF. The CDR3 region has the DNA TGTGCCAGCAGCCGCCGGGATGAAAAACTGTTTTTT.